Shown below are 25 T cell receptor beta chains from a single sample sequenced in a study of CXCR3-negative and CXCR3-positive naive CD8 T cells. Through 5' RACE with UMI labels, the TRB cDNA libraries were prepared. TCRdb re-analyzed the 5' RACE reads; it lists each CDR3 protein once, without DNA. This sample carries around 57,000 distinct CDR3 sequences, with roughly a quarter going to the ten biggest clones. Sequencing used memory CD8+ T cells from blood. Every receptor here comes from a human donor in good health. Some clones in this sample may be carry-over from other donors' samples.

This chain joins TRBV12-3 or TRBV12-4 and TRBJ1-1. The CDR3 covers 14 residues. CDR3 residues: CASSLRPANTEAFF.

The V gene is TRBV28, the J gene TRBJ2-5; the TRBD1 assignment by TCRdb is unverifiable without DNA. The CDR3 sequence is 16 residues long. Germline V gene data show CDR1 as MDHEN and CDR2 as SYDVKM. This CDR3 reads CASSVTPTESQETQYF.

The CDR3 protein is CASSSGQDSLEQYF. This rearrangement joins TRBV5-5 to TRBJ2-7. In germline, CDR1 is SGHKS, CDR2 YYEKEE (reference sequence). The CDR3 runs to 14 residues.

This rearrangement joins TRBV6-2 or TRBV6-3 to TRBJ2-5. This CDR3 is 11 amino acids long. Germline-derived CDR1 and CDR2 are MNHEY and SVGEGT. CDR3 sequence reads: CASQHGETQYF.

The chain is built from TRBV29-1 and TRBJ2-7; TCRdb picks TRBD2, but there is no DNA to check that call. Germline V gene data show CDR1 as SQVTM and CDR2 as ANQGSEA. CDR3 size: 11 residues. The CDR3 here is CSVLAPYEQYF.

The genes are TRBV19 and TRBJ1-2. There are 13 residues in the CDR3. Germline CDR1 LNHDA, CDR2 SQIVND (reference sequence). The CDR3 loop reads CASSPLDTYGYTF.

V gene TRBV29-1 combines with J gene TRBJ1-1; with no DNA, the TCRdb D assignment of TRBD1 cannot be verified. This CDR3 is 11 amino acids long. The germline CDR1 and CDR2 sequences are SQVTM and ANQGSEA. The CDR3 loop reads CSVGAGTEAFF.

The V gene is TRBV7-9, the J gene TRBJ1-2; TCRdb reports TRBD1, a call that lacks DNA to check it against. The CDR3 runs 13 residues. Germline V gene lookup returns CDR1 SEHNR and CDR2 FQNEAQ (reference sequence). The CDR3: CASSPGSGHGYTF.

The chain combines TRBV19 with TRBJ2-3; TCRdb calls TRBD1, which cannot be checked without DNA. This CDR3 contains 16 residues. CDR1 is LNHDA and CDR2 is SQIVND in the germline V gene (reference sequence). The CDR3 sequence: CASSPFGDRDTDTQYF.

The rearrangement links TRBV7-9 to TRBJ1-2. This CDR3 has 13 amino acids. Germline V gene sequence: CDR1 SEHNR, CDR2 FQNEAQ (reference sequence). The CDR3 region is CASSFGGGYGYTF.

This chain uses TRBV12-3 or TRBV12-4 with TRBJ2-2; without DNA, the TCRdb call of TRBD1 cannot be checked. This CDR3 has 15 amino acids. The CDR3 loop reads CASAIRGFNTGELFF.

V and J are TRBV7-6 and TRBJ2-5; the D call of TRBD1 rests on TCRdb alone, since no DNA is present to check it. Germline assignment: CDR1 SGHVS and CDR2 FNYEAQ. The CDR3 covers 16 residues. CDR3: CASSSLTGGGYETQYF.

The genes are TRBV21-1 and TRBJ2-1; TCRdb indicates TRBD2, and absent DNA this call remains unverified. TRBV21-1 is a pseudogene locus. This CDR3 is built from 19 residues. This chain's CDR3 is CASSKALSPAREPWDEQFF.

The chain couples TRBV21-1 to TRBJ2-7; TCRdb calls TRBD1, which cannot be checked without DNA. TRBV21-1 is a documented pseudogene. CDR3 length: 17 residues. CDR3 sequence reads: CASSSQPGQGSSYEQYF.

The chain joins TRBV5-6 to TRBJ1-5; TCRdb returns TRBD1, unconfirmable since there is no DNA. The CDR3 has 17 residues. CDR1 and CDR2 from the germline V gene are SGHDT and YYEEEE. CDR3 loop: CASSDEEEDRSNQPQHF.

The chain joins TRBV15 to TRBJ2-7. The germline V gene has CDR1 LNHNV and CDR2 YYDKDF (reference sequence). The CDR3 has 11 amino acids. CDR3 residues: CATSAAYEQYF.

The rearrangement links TRBV29-1 to TRBJ1-2; TCRdb proposes TRBD1, but this gene call is untestable without DNA. CDR3 length equals 16 residues. Germline CDR1 SQVTM, CDR2 ANQGSEA. CDR3 sequence: CSVEGGTGLRRYGYTF.

This chain joins TRBV7-2 and TRBJ1-1; TCRdb names TRBD1, which stays unverified in the absence of DNA. The CDR3 is 14 residues long. Germline V gene lookup returns CDR1 SGHTA and CDR2 FQGNSA. The chain's CDR3 is CASSLWGLNTEAFF.

V usage is TRBV29-1 and J usage is TRBJ2-2. The CDR3 runs to 14 residues. Germline CDR1 reads SQVTM; CDR2 reads ANQGSEA. CDR3 residues: CSVRIPGGTGELFF.

The CDR3 region is CASAPTGGNPLGYTF. The chain joins TRBV5-1 to TRBJ1-2; TCRdb outputs TRBD1, but without DNA this stays unchecked. Per the germline V gene, CDR1 is SGHRS and CDR2 is YFSETQ. This CDR3 has 15 residues.

The chain has TRBV28 and TRBJ1-3. The CDR3 is 16 amino acids. Looked up from germline, CDR1 is MDHEN and CDR2 is SYDVKM. Here the CDR3 reads CASSPPFITAGNTIYF.

This sequence joins TRBV7-9 and TRBJ2-7. Germline CDR1 is SEHNR and CDR2 is FQNEAQ (reference sequence). The CDR3 consists of 13 residues. The CDR3 loop reads CASSFPSAYEQYF.

The rearrangement links TRBV7-9 to TRBJ1-1; TCRdb picks TRBD1, but there is no DNA to check that call. The CDR3 extends over 12 amino acids. Germline V gene data show CDR1 as SEHNR and CDR2 as FQNEAQ (reference sequence). The chain's CDR3 is CASSHSGGEAFF.

The chain is built from TRBV15 and TRBJ2-3; checking the TCRdb D call of TRBD2 is not possible without DNA. CDR3 length equals 15 residues. Germline V gives CDR1 LNHNV, CDR2 YYDKDF (reference sequence). The CDR3 loop is CATSGTSGGSDTQYF. Variable domain in full (rest from reference TRBV15 and TRBJ2-3): DAMVIQNPRYQVTQFGKPVTLSCSQTLNHNVMYWYQQKSSQAPKLLFHYYDKDFNNEADTPDNFQSRRPNTSFCFLDIRSPGLGDTAMYLCATSGTSGGSDTQYFGPGTRLTVL.

V and J are TRBV19 and TRBJ2-7; the TCRdb D gene call, TRBD1, has no DNA to confirm it. Germline V CDR1 and CDR2: LNHDA, SQIVND (reference sequence). CDR3 length equals 14 residues. This chain's CDR3 is CASSWDITSTSQYF.